These 4 T cell receptor beta chains originate from one sample sequenced in a study of OX40 agonist ivuxolimab in advanced cancers. Generated by immunoSEQ multiplex PCR, the TCRdb table keeps only in-frame clones and is missing some. The table records under 200,000 clones, 94% of them present only once. The starting material was CD4+ or CD8+ T cells sorted from blood, obtained in a trial of the OX40 agonist ivuxolimab. The receptors here all came from an adult with an advanced solid tumor such as melanoma, head and neck, liver or kidney cancer.

CDR3 DNA sequence: TGTGCCAGCAGCTTAGTCGGGGTACAAGAGACCCAGTACTTC. Translated: CASSLVGVQETQYF. The genes are TRBV7-2 and TRBJ2-5; D possibly corresponds to TRBD2 (5 bases). The CDR3 is 14 residues long. The V end was cut by 1 base, the J end by 2 bases, with 8 bases between. Germline V gene sequence: CDR1 SGHTA, CDR2 FQGNSA. Together with reference TRBV7-2 and TRBJ2-5, the CDR3 gives the full variable domain: GAGVSQSPSNKVTEKGKDVELRCDPISGHTALYWYRQSLGQGLEFLIYFQGNSAPDKSGLPSDRFSAERTGGSVSTLTIQRTQQEDSAVYLCASSLVGVQETQYFGPGTRLLVL.

V gene TRBV18 combines with J gene TRBJ1-2; possible D gene TRBD1, 6 bases. Germline V gene lookup returns CDR1 KGHSH and CDR2 LQKENI. With 1 base removed from V and 8 bases from J, the gap between germline ends came to 14 bases. CDR3 length: 14 amino acids. CDR3 region: CASSPLAGVEGYTF. The CDR3 DNA reads TGTGCCAGCTCACCACTAGCAGGGGTCGAAGGCTACACCTTC.

The gene calls are TRBV28 and TRBJ1-1, with TRBD1 matching 7 bases. V lost 3 bases, J lost 6 bases, and 7 bases stayed unmatched. The germline V gene has CDR1 MDHEN and CDR2 SYDVKM. The CDR3 has 14 residues. The CDR3 nucleotides read TGTGCCAGCAGTTTTGCAGACAGGGAATCTGAAGCTTTCTTT. It yields the protein CASSFADRESEAFF.

This clone was recorded once. The chain joins TRBV2 to TRBJ1-6; D unclear. Germline CDR1 is SNHLY and CDR2 is FYNNEI. The V end was cut by 6 bases, the J end by 3 bases, with 12 bases between. This CDR3 is 15 amino acids long. The DNA for the CDR3 is TGTGCCAGCAGCTACATAGATTACTATAATTCACCCCTCCACTTT. Amino acid sequence: CASSYIDYYNSPLHF.